These 31 T cell receptor beta chains share one sample of origin, sequenced in a study of T cell repertoires in cytomegalovirus infection. A single record per CDR3 protein comes from TCRdb applying MiXCR to the reads. This sample has approximately 120,000 distinct CDR3 sequences, with over 30% found just once. These receptors lack a known antigen. Specimen: CD8+ T cells from cultured PBMCs, collected from culture after CMV antigen stimulation. Receptors were obtained from a human donor in good health (CMV status not recorded). Some clones in this sample may be carry-over from other donors' samples.

The V and J genes are TRBV6-1 and TRBJ2-6; the D is unclear. V dropped 5 bases and J dropped 0 bases, with 2 bases sitting between them. This CDR3 is built from 13 residues. Germline loops: CDR1 MNHNS, CDR2 SASEGT. The CDR3 DNA reads TGTGCCAGCAGTTCCTCTGGGGCCAACGTCCTGACTTTC. As protein: CASSSSGANVLTF.

This clonotype has more than one count but fewer than ten. The J gene is TRBJ1-4, the V gene TRBV14; D may be TRBD1 (5 bases). The CDR3 has 14 residues. CDR1 is SGHDN and CDR2 is FVKESK in the germline V gene. The V end lost 4 bases, the J end lost 6 bases, and 12 bases lay between the germline ends. The CDR3 region has the DNA TGTGCCAGCAGCCTTAACAGGCTCGATGAAAAACTGTTTTTT. This sequence encodes CASSLNRLDEKLFF.

The gene calls are TRBV7-2 and TRBJ2-1, with TRBD2 identical over 8 bases. Per the germline V gene, CDR1 is SGHTA and CDR2 is FQGNSA. This CDR3 is built from 17 residues. With V trimmed by 3 bases and J by 2 bases, 9 bases remained unmatched. CDR3 sequence reads: CASSFSSRRGAYNEQFF. The CDR3 coding sequence is TGTGCCAGCAGCTTCAGTTCCCGGCGGGGGGCCTACAATGAGCAGTTCTTC. Using reference TRBV7-2 and TRBJ2-1 for the parts outside the CDR3, the full variable domain is GAGVSQSPSNKVTEKGKDVELRCDPISGHTALYWYRQSLGQGLEFLIYFQGNSAPDKSGLPSDRFSAERTGGSVSTLTIQRTQQEDSAVYLCASSFSSRRGAYNEQFFGPGTRLTVL.

The sample holds a few counts of this clonotype. The V and J genes are TRBV6-2 or TRBV6-3 and TRBJ1-5; a possible D gene is TRBD1 (5 bases). The CDR3 runs 13 residues. With 6 bases removed from V and 1 base from J, the gap between germline ends came to 7 bases. Germline CDR1 MNHEY, CDR2 SVGEGT. Here the CDR3 reads CASRGVSNQPQHF. The CDR3 DNA is TGTGCCAGCAGGGGGGTAAGCAATCAGCCCCAGCATTTT.

This clonotype occurred a few times. V usage is TRBV15 and J usage is TRBJ2-3, with D possibly being TRBD2 (5 bases). V was shortened by 1 base and J by 1 base, with 9 bases between the two germline ends. Germline CDR1 LNHNV, CDR2 YYDKDF (reference sequence). CDR3 length: 15 amino acids. CDR3 nucleotides: TGTGCCACCAGCAGAGCCGCGGGTGGCACAGATACGCAGTATTTT. Translating it yields CATSRAAGGTDTQYF.

This clonotype appeared many times. Written as DNA, the CDR3 is TGCGCCAGCAGCCCCGGCGGAGGCCTGAAGCCTTATGGCTACACCTTC. Its translation: CASSPGGGLKPYGYTF. The gene calls are TRBV4-1 and TRBJ1-2; D is undetermined. The CDR3 covers 16 residues. Germline V gene lookup returns CDR1 MGHRA and CDR2 YSYEKL. The V end lost 4 bases, the J end lost 5 bases, and 20 bases lay between the germline ends.

This clonotype was observed many times. The chain combines TRBV7-2 with TRBJ2-7, with 11 bases fitting TRBD2. CDR3 length: 15 residues. V shed 7 bases and J 2 bases; nucleotides not matched to a gene: 7. In germline, CDR1 is SGHTA, CDR2 FQGNSA. The CDR3 DNA sequence: TGTGCCAGCACCCTACTAGCGGGGGAGCCCTACGAGCAGTACTTC. Translated, it gives CASTLLAGEPYEQYF.

V usage is TRBV27 and J usage is TRBJ1-1; the D is unclear. CDR3 length: 13 residues. From germline, CDR1 is MNHEY and CDR2 SMNVEV (reference sequence). V lost 5 bases and J 4 bases, leaving 11 bases between the germline ends. The CDR3 here is CASSTLGPTEAFF. CDR3 nucleotides: TGTGCCAGCAGTACATTAGGTCCCACTGAAGCTTTCTTT.

The rearrangement links TRBV6-5 to TRBJ1-2, with a weak D call TRBD1 (6 bases). This CDR3 has 15 amino acids. V lost 2 bases and J 8 bases, leaving 18 bases between the germline ends. CDR1 and CDR2 (germline): MNHEY, SVGAGI. The CDR3 DNA reads TGTGCCAGCAGTTACGGCGTGAGGGGGTACTTCGGCTACACCTTC. It encodes CASSYGVRGYFGYTF.

This chain uses TRBV19 with TRBJ1-5; a possible D gene is TRBD1 (6 bases). This CDR3 region has 14 residues. The V end lost 7 bases, the J end lost 6 bases, and 16 bases lay between the germline ends. CDR1 is LNHDA, CDR2 SQIVND, per germline (reference sequence). The CDR3: CASTTGTRGQPQHF. For the CDR3, the DNA is TGTGCCAGTACTACCGGGACAAGGGGTCAGCCCCAGCATTTT.

For the CDR3, the DNA is TGCAGTGCTAGGGGGACAGGGACCATCAGCTCTGGAAACACCATATATTTT. Amino acids: CSARGTGTISSGNTIYF. The rearrangement uses TRBV20-1 and TRBJ1-3, with 9 positions matching TRBD1. The CDR3 is made up of 17 amino acids. The V and J ends lost 3 bases and 0 bases, in that order; junction bases with no gene match: 9. The germline V gene has CDR1 DFQATT and CDR2 SNEGSKA (reference sequence).

The table lists this clonotype with a few counts. The DNA is left out, because the CDR3 cannot be placed on it with certainty; the CDR3 is given as TCRdb lists it. This sequence joins TRBV7-9 and TRBJ2-5. Germline values: CDR1 SEHNR, CDR2 FQNEAQ (reference sequence). The CDR3 has 15 residues if both end residues are counted. The CDR3 sequence: CASSFGSGNQETQYF.

CDR3 in DNA: TGTGCCAGCAGTGAAGCGCGGGGGACAGCTAGTAACTATGGCTACACCTTC. This translates into CASSEARGTASNYGYTF. The chain couples TRBV2 to TRBJ1-2, with 7 bases identical to TRBD1. Germline V gives CDR1 SNHLY, CDR2 FYNNEI. The CDR3 contains 17 residues. Trimming cost V 0 bases and J 1 base; bases outside gene matches: 8.

In the case of this clonotype: The junction and the germline gene differ at one end; a read error may be behind it. The genes are TRBV4-1 and TRBJ2-1; D is undetermined. In germline, CDR1 is MGHRA, CDR2 YSYEKL. There are 13 residues in the CDR3. This CDR3 reads CASGQSPYNEQFF. The DNA for the CDR3 is TGCGCCAGCGGCCAATCCCCCTACAATGAGCAGTTCTTC.

The V and J genes are TRBV7-9 and TRBJ1-5; TRBD1 might be the D (5 bases). Germline CDR1 is SEHNR and CDR2 is FQNEAQ (reference sequence). Trimming stripped 6 bases from V and 3 bases from J, with 15 bases between. The CDR3 extends over 15 amino acids. CDR3: CASSPGGNLNQPQHF. The CDR3 nucleotides read TGTGCCAGCAGTCCCGGGGGGAACCTCAATCAGCCCCAGCATTTT.

The table lists this clonotype with a few counts. This sequence joins TRBV6-2 or TRBV6-3 and TRBJ2-3, with D possibly matching TRBD1 (5 bases). Trimming cost V 2 bases and J 4 bases, with 10 bases left between them. CDR1 is MNHEY and CDR2 is SVGEGT in the germline V gene. The CDR3 loop spans 14 amino acids. DNA of the CDR3: TGTGCCAGCAGTTACCCCGGACAATCAGATACGCAGTATTTT. Translating gives CASSYPGQSDTQYF.

This clonotype was seen a single time. CDR3 sequence (DNA): TGTGCCAGCAGCTCCCAGAATGAAGCTTTCTTT. This encodes CASSSQNEAFF. This chain connects TRBV7-9 to TRBJ1-1; D gene ambiguous. This CDR3 region has 11 residues. V dropped 4 bases and J dropped 7 bases, with 7 bases sitting between them. Germline V CDR1 and CDR2: SEHNR, FQNEAQ (reference sequence).

J is TRBJ1-4 and V is TRBV6-5; TRBD1 agrees at 8 bases. The V gene's germline CDR1 is MNHEY and CDR2 SVGAGI. V trimming: 0 bases; J trimming: 3 bases; junction bases outside the gene matches: 3. CDR3 size: 16 residues. The CDR3 nucleotides read TGTGCCAGCAGTTACTCCCAGACAGGGGCTAATGAAAAACTGTTTTTT. This gives the protein CASSYSQTGANEKLFF.

This clonotype was seen at least ten times. The chain has TRBV6-6 and TRBJ1-6, with TRBD1 matching 7 bases. Germline-derived CDR1 and CDR2 are MNHNY and SVGAGI (reference sequence). CDR3 length equals 14 residues. Germline trimming cut 7 bases from V and 4 bases from J; bases unmatched to any gene: 4. This CDR3 is CASTPGQYNSPLHF. CDR3 DNA: TGTGCCAGCACCCCGGGACAGTATAATTCACCCCTCCACTTT.

The chain uses TRBV7-6 and TRBJ1-5; D is unresolved. The germline V gene encodes CDR1 SGHVS and CDR2 FNYEAQ. The V and J ends lost 1 base and 2 bases respectively, with 6 bases between them. The CDR3 runs to 14 residues. The DNA of the CDR3 is TGTGCCAGCAGCTTAGACGAGGGCAATCAGCCCCAGCATTTT. It is translated as CASSLDEGNQPQHF.

Only a few counts were recorded for this clonotype. The rearrangement joins TRBV7-9 to TRBJ2-5; 12 bases fit TRBD2. The germline CDR1 and CDR2 sequences are SEHNR and FQNEAQ (reference sequence). With V trimmed by 5 bases and J by 1 base, 8 bases remained unmatched. This CDR3 comprises 17 residues. CDR3 sequence: CASSPRTSGVIQETQYF. DNA of the CDR3: TGTGCCAGCAGCCCGAGGACTAGCGGGGTGATCCAAGAGACCCAGTACTTC.

V usage is TRBV28 and J usage is TRBJ1-2; 7 bases fit TRBD1. This CDR3 spans 14 amino acids. Germline V gene data show CDR1 as MDHEN and CDR2 as SYDVKM. The V segment lost 6 bases and the J segment 2 bases; nucleotides outside the gene matches: 6. The CDR3 DNA reads TGTGCCAGCAGGTATCGGACAGGAAACTATGGCTACACCTTC. Its translation: CASRYRTGNYGYTF.

This chain uses TRBV5-1 with TRBJ2-1; 12 positions agree with TRBD2. Per the germline V gene, CDR1 is SGHRS and CDR2 is YFSETQ. The V gene end was trimmed by 4 bases and the J gene end by 5 bases; junction bases not matched to a gene: 7. This CDR3 has 16 residues. Here the CDR3 reads CASSLLLAGGNNEQFF. As DNA, the CDR3 is TGCGCCAGCAGCCTCTTACTAGCGGGGGGAAACAATGAGCAGTTCTTC.

DNA of the CDR3: TGTGCCAGCAGCCCCCCGGCGCGCGGAGAGACCCAGTACTTC. Translation gives CASSPPARGETQYF. This chain links TRBV7-6 with TRBJ2-5; D is unclear. The V gene's germline CDR1 is SGHVS and CDR2 FNYEAQ. The CDR3 has 14 amino acids. The germline V and J ends were trimmed by 5 bases and 4 bases, with 14 bases remaining between them.

This clonotype was detected only a few times. CDR3 sequence reads: CASSGPGAVGANVLTF. The DNA for the CDR3 is TGTGCCAGCAGCGGGCCAGGGGCGGTGGGGGCCAACGTCCTGACTTTC. This chain uses TRBV7-8 with TRBJ2-6, with D tentatively TRBD1 (6 bases). The germline V and J ends were trimmed by 5 bases and 4 bases, with 15 bases remaining between them. This CDR3 region has 16 residues. Germline assignment: CDR1 SGHVS and CDR2 FQNEAQ.

This clonotype has a handful of counts. V gene TRBV6-2 or TRBV6-3 combines with J gene TRBJ2-1; 8 positions agree with TRBD1. With 4 bases clipped from V and 7 bases from J, the junction kept 18 bases outside the gene matches. The germline V gene has CDR1 MNHEY and CDR2 SVGEGT. CDR3 length equals 18 residues. CDR3 residues: CASSWNPTGEMNVNEQFF. As DNA, the CDR3 is TGTGCCAGCAGTTGGAACCCGACAGGGGAAATGAATGTAAATGAGCAGTTCTTC.

This clonotype was observed a single time. A junction end diverges from the germline sequence, so it may reflect a read error. The gene calls are TRBV12-5 and TRBJ1-1; D remains ambiguous. Germline V gene data show CDR1 as LGHNT and CDR2 as FRNRAP. The CDR3 has 14 amino acids. The CDR3 region is CAGGLSSHSTEAFF. The DNA for the CDR3 is TGTGCTGGTGGTTTGTCAAGCCACAGCACTGAAGCTTTCTTT.

This chain connects TRBV19 to TRBJ1-6; the D gene is possibly TRBD1 (5 bases). This CDR3 is built from 15 residues. V was shortened by 5 bases and J by 6 bases, with 14 bases between the two germline ends. Germline V gene lookup returns CDR1 LNHDA and CDR2 SQIVND (reference sequence). This chain's CDR3 is CASSPWGRVNSPLHF. The CDR3, as DNA: TGTGCCAGTAGTCCATGGGGCAGGGTTAATTCACCCCTCCACTTT.

The table lists this clonotype with a few counts. The V gene is TRBV20-1, the J gene TRBJ1-1; D not certain. The CDR3 covers 18 residues. Trimming stripped 3 bases from V and 0 bases from J, with 23 bases between. Per the germline V gene, CDR1 is DFQATT and CDR2 is SNEGSKA (reference sequence). As DNA, the CDR3 is TGCAGTGCTAGCCCTCGGACTCGAGGGCCCAACATGAACACTGAAGCTTTCTTT. This gives the protein CSASPRTRGPNMNTEAFF.

Only a few counts were recorded for this clonotype. CDR3 sequence reads: CASSKGYAATRAQYF. The CDR3 bases are TGTGCCAGTAGTAAAGGTTATGCGGCCACCCGCGCGCAGTATTTT. The chain carries TRBV19 and TRBJ2-3; D gene unclear. The CDR3 runs 15 residues. From germline, CDR1 is LNHDA and CDR2 SQIVND (reference sequence). With 4 bases removed from V and 10 bases from J, the gap between germline ends came to 21 bases.

This clonotype was seen more than once but under ten times. The CDR3 loop reads CASSPTGKAYGYTF. CDR3 DNA: TGTGCCAGCAGTCCGACAGGGAAGGCTTATGGCTACACCTTC. The chain combines TRBV12-3 or TRBV12-4 with TRBJ1-2; 7 bases are a match to TRBD1. Germline trimming cut 5 bases from V and 5 bases from J; bases unmatched to any gene: 8. The CDR3 totals 14 residues.